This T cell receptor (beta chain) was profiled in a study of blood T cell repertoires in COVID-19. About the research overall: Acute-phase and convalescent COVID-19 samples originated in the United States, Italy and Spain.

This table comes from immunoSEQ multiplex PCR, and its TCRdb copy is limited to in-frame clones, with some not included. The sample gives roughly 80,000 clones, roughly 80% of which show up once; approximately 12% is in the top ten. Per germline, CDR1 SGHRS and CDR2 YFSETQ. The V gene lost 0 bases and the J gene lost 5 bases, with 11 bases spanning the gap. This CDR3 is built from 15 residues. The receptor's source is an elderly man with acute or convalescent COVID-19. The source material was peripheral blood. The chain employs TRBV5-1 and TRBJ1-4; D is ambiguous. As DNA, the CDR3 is TGCGCCAGCAGCTTGGCCGGGAACATGAATGAAAAACTGTTTTTT. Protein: CASSLAGNMNEKLFF.